The rows below give T cell receptor beta chains drawn from one sample of a study of cytomegalovirus exposure and HLA in healthy donors. Profiling relied on immunoSEQ multiplex PCR, and the TCRdb table lists in-frame clones only, not all of them. The data contain fewer than 250,000 clones, about 86% of them seen just once; the ten biggest clones take up about 1.8%. Sequenced: PBMCs. These receptor sequences come from a middle-aged man in good health and CMV-seropositive. The CDR3 runs from the conserved cysteine through the conserved F or W. Each record gives: D gene, V gene, J gene, clone size, CDR3 protein, CDR3 DNA. The D gene is left open where the match is weak. Clone size is given for some rows only: seen once, a few or many times, or a class if the clone is expanded.

-,TRBV4-1,TRBJ1-1,few,CASSQPRAGTEAFF,TGCGCCAGCAGCCAACCCCGAGCGGGAACTGAAGCTTTCTTT
-,TRBV5-1,TRBJ2-2,-,CASFLGQNTGELFF,TGCGCCAGCTTCTTGGGACAAAACACCGGGGAGCTGTTTTTT
-,TRBV9,TRBJ2-2,-,CASSVATLTVNTGELFF,TGTGCCAGCAGCGTAGCTACGTTGACAGTTAACACCGGGGAGCTGTTTTTT
-,TRBV5-1,TRBJ2-7,few,CASSLDVPGWGPSYEQYF,TGCGCCAGCAGCTTGGATGTCCCCGGCTGGGGGCCCTCCTACGAGCAGTACTTC
-,TRBV19,TRBJ2-1,-,CASSMILGRQFF,TGTGCCAGTAGTATGATATTAGGGAGGCAGTTCTTC
-,TRBV5-6,TRBJ1-4,-,CASSTAGTTNEKLFF,TGTGCCAGCAGCACTGCGGGAACGACTAATGAAAAACTGTTTTTT
TRBD2,TRBV5-4,TRBJ2-2,-,CASSPGTSGRNTGELFF,TGTGCCAGCAGCCCCGGGACTAGCGGGAGGAACACCGGGGAGCTGTTTTTT
-,TRBV13,TRBJ1-2,-,CASSLRQGSYGYTF,TGTGCCAGCAGCTTGAGGCAGGGGTCCTATGGCTACACCTTC
-,TRBV15,TRBJ2-3,once,CTTSRDGQVSTDTQYF,TGTACCACCAGCAGAGATGGTCAGGTGAGCACAGATACGCAGTATTTT
-,TRBV19,TRBJ1-5,-,CASSIVSGGNQPQHF,TGTGCCAGTAGTATAGTTTCGGGAGGAAATCAGCCCCAGCATTTT
TRBD1,TRBV5-6,TRBJ1-1,few,CASSPSTGLMNTEAFF,TGTGCCAGCAGCCCGTCGACAGGGCTAATGAACACTGAAGCTTTCTTT
TRBD2,TRBV5-5,TRBJ2-7,-,CASSSPGSGASYEQYF,TGTGCCAGCAGCTCGCCTGGGAGCGGGGCGTCCTACGAGCAGTACTTC
TRBD1,TRBV4-3,TRBJ1-3,-,CASSQDLPGQGGISGNTIYF,TGCGCCAGCAGCCAAGACCTTCCGGGACAGGGGGGTATCTCTGGAAACACCATATATTTT
-,TRBV28,TRBJ2-1,-,CASSLEQFSYNEQFF,TGTGCCAGCAGTTTAGAACAGTTCTCCTACAATGAGCAGTTCTTC
-,TRBV12-5,TRBJ2-7,few,CASGLVNKPNRSNYEQYF,TGTGCTAGTGGTTTGGTAAATAAACCCAACAGGTCGAACTACGAGCAGTACTTC
-,TRBV25-1,TRBJ2-7,few,CASKRQGLYEQYF,TGTGCCAGCAAACGGCAGGGTCTCTACGAGCAGTACTTC
TRBD2,TRBV6-4,TRBJ2-2,-,CASSQLAGGNTGELFF,TGTGCCAGCAGCCAACTAGCGGGAGGGAACACCGGGGAGCTGTTTTTT
TRBD1,TRBV18,TRBJ2-7,-,CASSPPFNTGASF,TGTGCCAGCTCACCACCTTTTAACACAGGGGCCTCCTTC
-,TRBV6-5,TRBJ2-7,-,CASSGIREGVYEQYF,TGTGCCAGCAGTGGCATCAGGGAGGGGGTCTACGAGCAGTACTTC
-,TRBV27,TRBJ1-2,once,CASSLYPGRDGYTF,TGTGCCAGCAGTTTATACCCGGGCAGGGATGGCTACACCTTC
-,TRBV10-3,TRBJ2-2,once,CAISALRPKEGNTGELFF,TGTGCCATCAGTGCTCTTCGTCCTAAGGAGGGGAACACCGGGGAGCTGTTTTTT
TRBD1,TRBV11-2,TRBJ1-1,-,CASSADRFRSRRDTEAFF,TGTGCCAGCAGCGCGGACAGGTTTCGGAGTCGTAGGGATACTGAAGCTTTCTTT
-,TRBV19,TRBJ1-5,-,CASSGPGAAQPQHF,TGTGCCAGTAGTGGCCCAGGGGCAGCTCAGCCCCAGCATTTT
TRBD2,TRBV19,TRBJ2-7,few,CASSGSVTSGPSYEQYF,TGTGCCAGTAGTGGTTCCGTTACTAGCGGGCCCTCCTACGAGCAGTACTTC
-,TRBV7-9,TRBJ2-7,-,CASSLRPPGQSSYEQYF,TGTGCCAGCAGCCTCCGGCCTCCGGGACAAAGCTCCTACGAGCAGTACTTC
TRBD1,TRBV6-6,TRBJ1-2,-,CASSYDRASNYGYTF,TGTGCCAGCAGTTACGACAGGGCTTCTAACTATGGCTACACCTTC
TRBD2,TRBV9,TRBJ2-7,-,CASSVGLADNYEQYF,TGTGCCAGCAGCGTAGGGCTAGCGGACAACTACGAGCAGTACTTC
-,TRBV19,TRBJ1-2,-,CASSTRGGDPKFYGYTF,TGTGCCAGTAGTACCCGAGGGGGTGATCCAAAATTCTATGGCTACACCTTC
-,TRBV5-4,TRBJ1-1,once,CASSLDPAMNTEAFF,TGTGCCAGCAGCTTGGATCCAGCGATGAACACTGAAGCTTTCTTT
TRBD2,TRBV29-1,TRBJ2-1,-,CSVGTSGKGAFF,TGCAGCGTGGGGACTAGCGGGAAGGGGGCGTTCTTC
-,TRBV16,TRBJ2-1,once,CASSQLTADHNEQFF,TGTGCCAGCAGCCAATTAACAGCAGATCACAATGAGCAGTTCTTC
TRBD1,TRBV7-2,TRBJ1-4,-,CASSFSQGAEKLFF,TGTGCCAGCAGCTTCTCACAGGGGGCGGAAAAACTGTTTTTT
TRBD2,TRBV19,TRBJ2-1,-,CASNRAGVGDEQFF,TGTGCCAGTAACCGAGCGGGAGTTGGGGATGAGCAGTTCTTC
TRBD1,TRBV7-2,TRBJ2-5,-,CASSSGGQGARETQYF,TGTGCCAGCAGCTCTGGGGGACAGGGCGCAAGGGAGACCCAGTACTTC
-,TRBV29-1,TRBJ1-1,-,CSARPGEYTEAFF,TGCAGCGCCCGCCCGGGGGAATACACTGAAGCTTTCTTT
TRBD2,TRBV27,TRBJ2-7,-,CASSPGLADEQYF,TGTGCCAGCAGTCCGGGACTAGCGGACGAGCAGTACTTC
TRBD1,TRBV2,TRBJ1-6,-,CASSSRQGGSPLHF,TGTGCCAGCAGTTCCCGACAGGGGGGGTCACCCCTCCACTTT
-,TRBV27,TRBJ2-5,-,CASSTVAYQETQYF,TGTGCCAGCAGTACAGTAGCGTACCAAGAGACCCAGTACTTC
-,TRBV11-2,TRBJ2-4,-,CASSLTHKNIQYF,TGTGCCAGCAGCTTAACACACAAAAACATTCAGTACTTC
TRBD1,TRBV6-5,TRBJ1-2,-,CASSYDRGGGYTF,TGTGCCAGCAGTTACGACAGGGGAGGGGGCTACACCTTC
-,TRBV5-1,TRBJ2-1,-,CASSLERETDEQFF,TGCGCCAGCAGCTTAGAACGGGAGACGGATGAGCAGTTCTTC
-,TRBV28,TRBJ2-3,once,CASTGGYTQYF,TGTGCCAGCACCGGCGGGTATACACAGTATTTT
TRBD1,TRBV11-2,TRBJ2-1,-,CASSLDRDRADNEQFF,TGTGCCAGCAGCTTAGATCGGGACAGGGCGGACAATGAGCAGTTCTTC
TRBD2,TRBV7-9,TRBJ2-7,-,CASSSGLGSSYEQYF,TGTGCCAGCAGCTCCGGACTAGGAAGCTCCTACGAGCAGTACTTC
-,TRBV6-6,TRBJ2-7,-,CASSYPGRTYEQYF,TGTGCCAGCAGTTACCCGGGTAGAACCTACGAGCAGTACTTC
-,TRBV19,TRBJ1-1,few,CASSMVGPEAFF,TGTGCCAGTAGTATGGTGGGCCCTGAAGCTTTCTTT
-,TRBV2,TRBJ1-4,-,CASRQGINNEKLFF,TGTGCCAGCAGGCAGGGCATCAATAATGAAAAACTGTTTTTT
TRBD2,TRBV5-1,TRBJ2-4,-,CASSSGLAGGIVATKNIQYF,TGCGCCAGCAGCTCGGGACTAGCGGGAGGGATTGTCGCGACCAAAAACATTCAGTACTTC
-,TRBV30,TRBJ1-1,-,CAWSVRAGFTEAFF,TGTGCCTGGAGTGTACGCGCAGGGTTTACTGAAGCTTTCTTT